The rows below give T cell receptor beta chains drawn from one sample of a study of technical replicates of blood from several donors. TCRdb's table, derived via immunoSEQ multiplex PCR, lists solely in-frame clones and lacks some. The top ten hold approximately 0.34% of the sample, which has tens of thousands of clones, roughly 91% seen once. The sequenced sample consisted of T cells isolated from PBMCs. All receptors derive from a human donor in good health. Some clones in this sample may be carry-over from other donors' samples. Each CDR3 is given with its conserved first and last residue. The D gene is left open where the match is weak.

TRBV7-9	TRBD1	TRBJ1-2	TGTGCCAGCAGCTCCGCCGGGACAGAATATGGCTACACCTTC	CASSSAGTEYGYTF
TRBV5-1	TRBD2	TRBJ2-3	TGCGCCAGCAGCCCGTCGACTAGCGGCACAGATACGCAGTATTTT	CASSPSTSGTDTQYF
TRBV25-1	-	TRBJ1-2	TGTGCCAGCAAGAGGGACTATGGCTACACCTTC	CASKRDYGYTF
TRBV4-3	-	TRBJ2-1	TGCGCCAGCAGCCAATCGACAGGCTCCTACAATGAGCAGTTCTTC	CASSQSTGSYNEQFF
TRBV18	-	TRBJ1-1	TGTGCCAGCTCACTCTCAGGGAACACTGAAGCTTTCTTT	CASSLSGNTEAFF
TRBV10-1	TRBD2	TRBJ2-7	TGCGCCAGCAGTTCTTTCGGACTAGCGGGATCGCTGGTCTACGAGCAGTACTTC	CASSSFGLAGSLVYEQYF
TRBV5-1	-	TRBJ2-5	TGCGCCAGCAGCTCGGGCCGGGAACAAGAGACCCAGTACTTC	CASSSGREQETQYF
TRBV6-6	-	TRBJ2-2	TGTGCCAGCATCTCGGCAGGGTACAGGCCCGGGGAGCTGTTTTTT	CASISAGYRPGELFF
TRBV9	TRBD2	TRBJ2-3	TGTGCCAGCAGCGTTGCGGGGGGGAGCACAGATACGCAGTATTTT	CASSVAGGSTDTQYF
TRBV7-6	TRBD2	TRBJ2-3	TGTGCCAGCAGCCGCCCCCGGGACTATAGCACAGATACGCAGTATTTT	CASSRPRDYSTDTQYF
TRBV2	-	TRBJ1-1	TGTGCCAGCAGTGAAGTATTCGGGGGTAGCGAAGCTTTCTTT	CASSEVFGGSEAFF
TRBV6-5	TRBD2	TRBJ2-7	TGTGCCAGCAGTTACTCCAGAACTAGCGGGTACGAGCAGTACTTC	CASSYSRTSGYEQYF
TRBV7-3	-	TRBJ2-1	TGTGCCAGCAGCTTACTCCTAGCGCGATACAATGAGCAGTTCTTC	CASSLLLARYNEQFF
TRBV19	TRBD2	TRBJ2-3	TGTGCCAGTAGCCTACCCGGGGGGGCCGGGACAGATACGCAGTATTTT	CASSLPGGAGTDTQYF
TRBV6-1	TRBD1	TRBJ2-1	TGTGCCAGCAGTGGTCTCGGGACAGGGGGACATGAGCAGTTCTTC	CASSGLGTGGHEQFF
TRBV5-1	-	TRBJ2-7	TGCGCCAGCAGCTTGTCGGTAAGAACCTACGAGCAGTACTTC	CASSLSVRTYEQYF
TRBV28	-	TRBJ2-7	TGTGCCAGCAGTTTTATCCCCTACGAGCAGTACTTC	CASSFIPYEQYF
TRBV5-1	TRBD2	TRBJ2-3	TGCGCCAGCAGCTTGGCCGGGACTAGCATGACAGATACGCAGTATTTT	CASSLAGTSMTDTQYF
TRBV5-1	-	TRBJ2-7	TGCGCCAGCAGCTTGGCGCGGCAGAACTACGAGCAGTACTTC	CASSLARQNYEQYF
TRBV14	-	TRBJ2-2	TGTGCCAGCAGCCAAGTTATATTAGCGTCCATGTCCACCGGGGAGCTGTTTTTT	CASSQVILASMSTGELFF
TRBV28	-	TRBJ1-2	TGTGCCAGCAGTTCAGCCGGGACTCTGGACCGCTATGGCTACACCTTC	CASSSAGTLDRYGYTF
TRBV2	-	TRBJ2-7	TGTGCCAGTCATAGAGCGGGCTCCCTCTCCTACGAGCAGTACTTC	CASHRAGSLSYEQYF
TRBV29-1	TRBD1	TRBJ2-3	TGCAGCGTTGAAGGTCGACAGGGACATCTCACAGATACGCAGTATTTT	CSVEGRQGHLTDTQYF
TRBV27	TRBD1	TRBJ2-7	TGTGCCAGCAGTCTTGACAGGGCCGCTTCCCCGTACGAGCAGTACTTC	CASSLDRAASPYEQYF
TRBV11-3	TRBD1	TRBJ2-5	TGTGCCAGCAGCTTATATTCACGGTCCGGACAGGGGATCACGGAGACCCAGTACTTC	CASSLYSRSGQGITETQYF
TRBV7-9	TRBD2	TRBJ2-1	TGTGCCAGCAGCTTCCCCCCTCCACTAGCGGGAGAGAATGAGCAGTTCTTC	CASSFPPPLAGENEQFF
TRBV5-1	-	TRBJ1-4	TGCGCCAGCAGCCCGGTTTTATGGGGGCTTGGTGAAAAACTGTTTTTT	CASSPVLWGLGEKLFF
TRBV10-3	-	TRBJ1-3	TGTGCCATCAATAATGCCGGACACTCTGGAAACACCATATATTTT	CAINNAGHSGNTIYF
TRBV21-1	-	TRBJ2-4	TGTGCCAGCAGCAAAGGGCGGGGTCGAAACATTCAGTACTTC	CASSKGRGRNIQYF
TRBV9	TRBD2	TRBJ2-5	TGTGCCAGCAGCGAGGGGACTTGGCGGGAGGGAGAGACCCAGTACTTC	CASSEGTWREGETQYF